This T cell receptor beta chain was recorded in a study of neoadjuvant nivolumab and ipilimumab in lung cancer. Study findings and constraints: TCR richness and clonality were higher in tumors than adjacent uninvolved lung.

V was clipped by 7 bases and J by 6 bases, with 13 bases between them. Germline values: CDR1 LNHDA, CDR2 SQIVND (reference sequence). The CDR3 extends over 14 amino acids. Method: immunoSEQ multiplex PCR; TCRdb's copy keeps in-frame clones and lacks some. The sample has around 17,000 clones, around 77% seen once; the top ten hold 7% to 9%. This clone was counted once. Its antigen is undetermined. The V gene is TRBV19, the J gene TRBJ1-6; TRBD1 might be the D (6 bases). The sample was tumor tissue, taken after neoadjuvant nivolumab, alone or with ipilimumab, at or shortly before surgery. The origin of this receptor is an adult with non-small cell lung cancer. CDR3 protein: CASTLTGVNSPLHF. For the CDR3, the DNA is TGTGCCAGTACCCTGACAGGAGTTAATTCACCCCTCCACTTT.